Listed below are T cell receptor beta chains from one sample, sequenced in a study of molecular identifiers for immune sequencing clone quantification. TCRdb reprocessed the PCR reads with MiXCR, giving one entry per CDR3 protein. The sample lists 90,000 to 120,000 distinct CDR3 sequences, roughly a third occurring once. Material for sequencing was naive CD8+ T cells from blood, with Jurkat cell RNA spiked in. Receptors originate from a human donor in good health. Some libraries in this study had Jurkat cell RNA spiked in. Both conserved end residues are part of each CDR3. Each record gives: J gene, D gene, V gene, CDR3 protein. D genes are given only for firm matches.

j_call: TRBJ2-7; d_call: TRBD2; v_call: TRBV6-2/TRBV6-3; cdr3_aa: CASNPQAGRSYEQYF
j_call: TRBJ2-1; d_call: .; v_call: TRBV6-2/TRBV6-3; cdr3_aa: CASSWEKGGDEQFF
j_call: TRBJ2-4; d_call: .; v_call: TRBV27; cdr3_aa: CASSPQGQLLNIQYF
j_call: TRBJ1-4; d_call: .; v_call: TRBV3-1; cdr3_aa: CARSPGSTNEKLFF
j_call: TRBJ2-3; d_call: .; v_call: TRBV28; cdr3_aa: CASSLGSGLARLDTQYF
j_call: TRBJ1-5; d_call: .; v_call: TRBV4-1; cdr3_aa: CASSAVTNNQPQHF
j_call: TRBJ1-2; d_call: TRBD1; v_call: TRBV6-5; cdr3_aa: CASTQDREGYGYTF
j_call: TRBJ1-4; d_call: .; v_call: TRBV28; cdr3_aa: CASRPRTAATNEKLFF
j_call: TRBJ2-5; d_call: TRBD1; v_call: TRBV12-3/TRBV12-4; cdr3_aa: CASSSQGAGETQYF
j_call: TRBJ1-1; d_call: .; v_call: TRBV28; cdr3_aa: CASSFSHQAMNTEAFF
j_call: TRBJ2-3; d_call: .; v_call: TRBV3-1; cdr3_aa: CASSQDSAGPTDTQYF
j_call: TRBJ2-7; d_call: TRBD1; v_call: TRBV29-1; cdr3_aa: CSVGQGSYEQYF
j_call: TRBJ2-7; d_call: .; v_call: TRBV4-3; cdr3_aa: CASSQGGGPSYEQYF
j_call: TRBJ2-7; d_call: .; v_call: TRBV6-5; cdr3_aa: CASTGPGRVWYF
j_call: TRBJ2-5; d_call: TRBD2; v_call: TRBV12-3/TRBV12-4; cdr3_aa: CASSFGGTSGAPGQETQYF
j_call: TRBJ2-6; d_call: .; v_call: TRBV28; cdr3_aa: CASSFSTGANVLTF
j_call: TRBJ1-5; d_call: .; v_call: TRBV19; cdr3_aa: CASVGGYSNQPQHF
j_call: TRBJ2-2; d_call: .; v_call: TRBV25-1; cdr3_aa: CASSDGRGRRPSGELFF
j_call: TRBJ2-7; d_call: TRBD2; v_call: TRBV7-9; cdr3_aa: CASRAGLSYEQYF
j_call: TRBJ1-1; d_call: .; v_call: TRBV13; cdr3_aa: CASSFSWGPENTEAFF
j_call: TRBJ2-7; d_call: .; v_call: TRBV5-4; cdr3_aa: CASSLGSGLGYEQYF
j_call: TRBJ2-1; d_call: .; v_call: TRBV25-1; cdr3_aa: CASTPGTHNEQFF
j_call: TRBJ2-3; d_call: TRBD2; v_call: TRBV29-1; cdr3_aa: CSLEGLAGESTDTQYF
j_call: TRBJ1-3; d_call: .; v_call: TRBV2; cdr3_aa: CASSEDRFSGNTIYF
j_call: TRBJ2-3; d_call: TRBD2; v_call: TRBV4-2; cdr3_aa: CASSYLALAGVYGTDTQYF
j_call: TRBJ2-5; d_call: TRBD2; v_call: TRBV18; cdr3_aa: CASSPPTSGGETQYF
j_call: TRBJ2-3; d_call: TRBD2; v_call: TRBV28; cdr3_aa: CASSTPLAGGVDTQYF
j_call: TRBJ2-7; d_call: .; v_call: TRBV29-1; cdr3_aa: CNVEGGGGSYEQYF
j_call: TRBJ2-7; d_call: .; v_call: TRBV6-5; cdr3_aa: CATRDTSYEQYF
j_call: TRBJ1-1; d_call: .; v_call: TRBV27; cdr3_aa: CASSFEGTLSEAFF
j_call: TRBJ2-1; d_call: TRBD2; v_call: TRBV12-3/TRBV12-4; cdr3_aa: CASSLGGGPSYNEQFF
j_call: TRBJ2-3; d_call: TRBD2; v_call: TRBV7-8; cdr3_aa: CASSLAWVAGATDTQYF
j_call: TRBJ2-3; d_call: .; v_call: TRBV7-3; cdr3_aa: CASSLDQGTDTQYF
j_call: TRBJ2-3; d_call: TRBD2; v_call: TRBV6-5; cdr3_aa: CASSGPLSGTLTDTQYF
j_call: TRBJ2-1; d_call: .; v_call: TRBV19; cdr3_aa: CASSIRGSSADEQFF
j_call: TRBJ1-5; d_call: .; v_call: TRBV28; cdr3_aa: CASSFYSEQPQHF
j_call: TRBJ2-6; d_call: .; v_call: TRBV4-3; cdr3_aa: CASSQGPGRNSGANVLTF
j_call: TRBJ2-7; d_call: .; v_call: TRBV6-5; cdr3_aa: CASRTTSYEQYF
j_call: TRBJ2-7; d_call: TRBD1; v_call: TRBV13; cdr3_aa: CASSFGTVKGEQYF
j_call: TRBJ2-2; d_call: .; v_call: TRBV3-1; cdr3_aa: CASSHRDFNTGELFF